The rows below give T cell receptor beta chains drawn from one sample of a study of T cells in localized non-small cell lung cancer. Libraries were prepared by immunoSEQ multiplex PCR; TCRdb keeps only in-frame clonotypes and omits some of them. The sample contains about 74,000 clones, 65% to 85% of which appear only once. The sequencing here drew on peripheral blood, taken before any cancer treatment. Receptors originate from a female donor older than 55 with stage I lung adenocarcinoma. CDR3s include the opening cysteine and the closing phenylalanine or tryptophan. A D gene is named only where the DNA matches it firmly. Clone size is not always given. Where it is, it says once, few, many or a class for expanded clones.

abundance | j_gene | d_gene | len | v_gene | CDR3aa | CDR3nt
. | TRBJ1-1 | TRBD1 | 15 | TRBV5-1 | CASTNRGSEGDEAFF | TGCGCCAGCACCAACAGGGGCTCCGAGGGTGATGAAGCTTTCTTT
. | TRBJ2-3 | . | 13 | TRBV6-1 | CATRDPRTDTQYF | TGTGCCACCAGGGATCCACGCACAGATACGCAGTATTTT
. | TRBJ1-1 | TRBD1 | 14 | TRBV9 | CASSVADRATEAFF | TGTGCCAGCAGCGTAGCGGACAGGGCCACTGAAGCTTTCTTT
. | TRBJ1-3 | . | 16 | TRBV7-3 | CASSLFAGSTGNTIYF | TGTGCCAGCAGCTTATTTGCAGGGTCTACTGGAAACACCATATATTTT
. | TRBJ1-1 | . | 13 | TRBV19 | CASSAQLAPEAFF | TGTGCCAGTAGCGCACAACTGGCCCCTGAAGCTTTCTTT
. | TRBJ2-5 | TRBD2 | 14 | TRBV19 | CASSGGAGQETQYF | TGTGCCAGCTCCGGGGGGGCGGGGCAAGAGACCCAGTACTTC
few | TRBJ1-5 | . | 13 | TRBV28 | CASSPSNYQPQHF | TGTGCCAGCAGCCCTTCGAATTATCAGCCCCAGCATTTT
. | TRBJ2-1 | . | 16 | TRBV21-1 | CASSKVASGTTNEQFF | .
. | TRBJ1-3 | TRBD1 | 15 | TRBV5-1 | CASSLGWTGWDTIYF | TGCGCCAGCAGCTTGGGCTGGACAGGGTGGGACACCATATATTTT
. | TRBJ2-5 | . | 11 | TRBV10-3 | CATGAAETQYF | TGTGCCACGGGGGCCGCGGAGACCCAGTACTTC
. | TRBJ1-2 | . | 14 | TRBV10-3 | CAISEAGEDYGYTF | TGTGCCATCAGTGAGGCAGGGGAGGACTATGGCTACACCTTC
. | TRBJ1-5 | TRBD1 | 16 | TRBV7-2 | CASSLWGQGLNQPQHF | TGTGCCAGCAGCTTATGGGGACAGGGGTTGAATCAGCCCCAGCATTTT
. | TRBJ1-2 | . | 13 | TRBV6-1 | CASSDVGVGGYTF | TGTGCCAGCAGTGATGTAGGGGTGGGTGGCTACACCTTC
. | TRBJ2-5 | . | 10 | TRBV20-1 | CSVAGEAQYF | TGCAGTGTAGCAGGGGAGGCCCAGTACTTC
. | TRBJ1-2 | . | 16 | TRBV7-9 | CASSLGTIPRVYGYTF | TGTGCCAGCAGCTTAGGGACAATCCCCCGCGTCTATGGCTACACCTTC
. | TRBJ2-2 | TRBD2 | 15 | TRBV6-5 | CASSSSGNNAGELFF | TGTGCCAGCAGTAGTAGCGGGAATAACGCCGGGGAGCTGTTTTTT
. | TRBJ2-3 | TRBD2 | 16 | TRBV7-2 | CASSWTSGGVGDTQYF | TGTGCCAGCAGTTGGACTAGCGGGGGGGTCGGTGATACGCAGTATTTT
. | TRBJ2-7 | . | 11 | TRBV20-1 | CSALVGGEQYF | TGCAGTGCTCTCGTAGGGGGCGAGCAGTACTTC
. | TRBJ1-1 | . | 14 | TRBV28 | CASRPYLMNTEAFF | TGTGCCAGCAGACCGTACCTCATGAACACTGAAGCTTTCTTT
. | TRBJ1-3 | . | 16 | TRBV28 | CASSPGWGSSGNTIYF | TGTGCCAGCAGTCCCGGTTGGGGGTCCTCTGGAAACACCATATATTTT
. | TRBJ1-1 | . | 14 | TRBV18 | CASSPPRFGTEAFF | TGTGCCAGCTCACCCCCCCGTTTCGGCACTGAAGCTTTCTTT
. | TRBJ1-2 | . | 14 | TRBV5-4 | CASSLVGGIYGYTF | TGTGCCAGCAGCTTGGTTGGAGGGATCTATGGCTACACCTTC
. | TRBJ2-3 | . | 14 | TRBV10-3 | CAISESMGTDTQYF | TGTGCCATCAGTGAGTCGATGGGCACAGATACGCAGTATTTT
. | TRBJ2-1 | . | 13 | TRBV6-5 | CASSYSADNEQFF | TGTGCCAGCAGTTACTCGGCAGACAATGAGCAGTTCTTC
few | TRBJ2-3 | . | 16 | TRBV7-8 | CASSPRSPEDTDTQYF | TGTGCCAGCAGTCCCCGGAGCCCCGAGGACACAGATACGCAGTATTTT
once | TRBJ1-2 | TRBD1 | 14 | TRBV4-2 | CASSLGQGAYGYTF | TGTGCCAGCAGCTTGGGACAGGGGGCTTATGGCTACACCTTC
once | TRBJ2-1 | TRBD2 | 14 | TRBV9 | CASGLSGGNNEQFF | TGTGCCAGCGGCCTGAGCGGGGGAAACAATGAGCAGTTCTTC
. | TRBJ1-2 | . | 17 | TRBV10-3 | CAISDPGEGPSNYGYTF | TGTGCCATCAGTGATCCCGGCGAAGGCCCCTCTAACTATGGCTACACCTTC
. | TRBJ1-5 | . | 15 | TRBV6-5 | CASTEASGPNQPQHF | TGTGCCAGCACGGAGGCTTCCGGTCCAAATCAGCCCCAGCATTTT
. | TRBJ2-1 | . | 15 | TRBV18 | CASSPLGGSYNEQFF | TGTGCCAGCTCTCCTCTGGGGGGCAGTTACAATGAGCAGTTCTTC
. | TRBJ2-7 | . | 13 | TRBV7-2 | CASSRDKTYEQYF | TGTGCCAGCAGCCGCGATAAGACCTACGAGCAGTACTTC
. | TRBJ2-3 | . | 13 | TRBV6-6 | CASWGSSTDTQYF | TGTGCCAGCTGGGGCTCGAGCACAGATACGCAGTATTTT
. | TRBJ2-7 | . | 15 | TRBV11-3 | CASSLVSIGSYEQYF | TGTGCCAGCAGCTTAGTTTCAATTGGGAGCTACGAGCAGTACTTC
. | TRBJ1-1 | . | 12 | TRBV19 | CASSLGLAEAFF | TGTGCCAGTAGTCTGGGGCTGGCTGAAGCTTTCTTT
once | TRBJ2-7 | TRBD2 | 15 | TRBV4-1 | CASSQGLAGIYEQYF | TGCGCCAGCAGCCAAGGGCTAGCGGGAATCTACGAGCAGTACTTC
. | TRBJ2-7 | TRBD1 | 14 | TRBV2 | CASISDRVGYEQYF | TGTGCCAGCATATCTGACAGGGTTGGTTACGAGCAGTACTTC
once | TRBJ1-2 | . | 16 | TRBV5-4 | CASSLGPEAGRYGYTF | TGTGCCAGCAGCTTGGGCCCTGAAGCTGGGAGGTATGGCTACACCTTC
. | TRBJ2-5 | TRBD2 | 14 | TRBV7-2 | CASSWRGGPETQYF | TGTGCCAGCAGCTGGCGGGGGGGCCCCGAGACCCAGTACTTC
. | TRBJ1-5 | . | 12 | TRBV28 | CATRGGGQPQHF | TGTGCCACACGGGGAGGAGGTCAGCCCCAGCATTTT
. | TRBJ2-7 | . | 15 | TRBV6-1 | CASTEGSGANYEQYF | TGTGCCAGCACCGAAGGGTCCGGGGCAAACTACGAGCAGTACTTC